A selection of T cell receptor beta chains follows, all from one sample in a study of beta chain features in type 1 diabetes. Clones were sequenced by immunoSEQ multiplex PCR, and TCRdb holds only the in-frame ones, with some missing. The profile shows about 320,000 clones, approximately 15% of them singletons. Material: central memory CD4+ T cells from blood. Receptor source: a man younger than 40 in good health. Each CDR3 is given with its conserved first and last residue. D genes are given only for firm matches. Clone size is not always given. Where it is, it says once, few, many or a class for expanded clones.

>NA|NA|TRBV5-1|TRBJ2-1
CASSLYEYNEQFF
TGCGCCAGCAGCTTGTACGAGTACAATGAGCAGTTCTTC
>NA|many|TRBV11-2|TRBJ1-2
CASSLESGRGYTF
TGTGCCAGCAGCTTAGAGTCCGGTCGTGGCTACACCTTC
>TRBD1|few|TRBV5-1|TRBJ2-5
CASSGGQPNQETQYF
TGCGCCAGCAGCGGGGGACAGCCGAACCAAGAGACCCAGTACTTC
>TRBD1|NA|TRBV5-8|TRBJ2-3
CASTLGQGYSTDTQYF
TGTGCCAGCACCCTGGGACAGGGGTACTCCACAGATACGCAGTATTTT
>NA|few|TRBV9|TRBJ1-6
CASSVVDSYSPLHF
TGTGCCAGCAGCGTAGTGGACAGCTATTCACCCCTCCACTTT
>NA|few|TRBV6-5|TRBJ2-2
CASSYSPPENTGELFF
TGTGCCAGCAGTTACTCGCCACCCGAGAACACCGGGGAGCTGTTTTTT
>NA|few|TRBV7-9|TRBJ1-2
CASSPGTKNGYTF
TGTGCCAGCAGCCCCGGGACAAAAAATGGCTACACCTTC
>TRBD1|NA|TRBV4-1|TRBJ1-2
CASSPIPGGMFGYTF
TGCGCCAGCAGCCCGATACCAGGGGGCATGTTCGGCTACACCTTC
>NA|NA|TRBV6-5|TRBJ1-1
CASSPGANTEAFF
TGTGCCAGCAGCCCGGGAGCGAACACTGAAGCTTTCTTT
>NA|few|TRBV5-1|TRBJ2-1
CASSLWTTGNEQFF
TGCGCCAGCAGCTTGTGGACTACAGGCAATGAGCAGTTCTTC
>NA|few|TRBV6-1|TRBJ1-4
CASRPQGSNEKLFF
TGTGCCAGCAGGCCACAGGGTTCTAATGAAAAACTGTTTTTT
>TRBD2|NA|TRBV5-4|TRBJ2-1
CASSLHSSGTYNEQFF
TGTGCCAGCAGCTTACATTCTAGCGGGACCTACAATGAGCAGTTCTTC
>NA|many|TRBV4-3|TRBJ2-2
CASSRVGIGELFF
TGCGCCAGCAGCCGAGTGGGGATCGGGGAGCTGTTTTTT
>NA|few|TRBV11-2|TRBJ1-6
CASTLMASRRNSPLHF
TGTGCCAGCACCCTAATGGCGAGCAGGAGGAATTCACCCCTCCACTTT
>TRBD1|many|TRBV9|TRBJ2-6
CASSVDAGGRSGANVLTF
TGTGCCAGCAGCGTAGATGCAGGGGGCCGCTCTGGGGCCAACGTCCTGACTTTC
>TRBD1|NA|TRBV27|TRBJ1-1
CASKTGLNTEAFF
TGTGCCAGCAAGACAGGGTTGAACACTGAAGCTTTCTTT
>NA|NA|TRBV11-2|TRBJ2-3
CASSLGGSTDTQYF
TGTGCCAGCAGCTTAGGTGGTTCCACAGATACGCAGTATTTT
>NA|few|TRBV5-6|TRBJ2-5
CASSLVSGQQETQYF
TGTGCCAGCAGCTTGGTAAGCGGGCAGCAAGAGACCCAGTACTTC
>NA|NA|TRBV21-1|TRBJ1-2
CASRLGGQKSGYTF
TGTGCCAGCAGGCTGGGGGGACAGAAGTCTGGCTACACCTTC
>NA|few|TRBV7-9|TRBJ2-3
CASSFSGSGDTQYF
TGTGCCAGCAGCTTTTCCGGGAGTGGGGATACGCAGTATTTT
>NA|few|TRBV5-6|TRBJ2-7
CASSLGQSTTSGYF
TGTGCCAGCAGCTTGGGACAGTCGACTACAAGCGGGTACTTC
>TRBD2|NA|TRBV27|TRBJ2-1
CASSSALGRDNEQFF
TGTGCCAGCAGTTCCGCGCTCGGGAGGGACAATGAGCAGTTCTTC
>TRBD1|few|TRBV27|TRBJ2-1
CASSLPGQTHNEQFF
TGTGCCAGCAGTCTTCCGGGACAGACCCACAATGAGCAGTTCTTC
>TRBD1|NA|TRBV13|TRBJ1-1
CASSPLTGENTEAFF
TGTGCCAGCAGCCCCTTGACAGGGGAGAACACTGAAGCTTTCTTT
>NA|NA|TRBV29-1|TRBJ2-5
CSVIVWGKETQYF
TGCAGCGTGATAGTTTGGGGGAAAGAGACCCAGTACTTC
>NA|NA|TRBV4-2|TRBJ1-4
CASSQGIATATNEKLFF
TGTGCCAGCAGCCAAGGTATCGCGACTGCAACTAATGAAAAACTGTTTTTT
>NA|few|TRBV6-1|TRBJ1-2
CASPRGEGTYGYTF
TGTGCCAGTCCTCGGGGGGAGGGGACCTATGGCTACACCTTC
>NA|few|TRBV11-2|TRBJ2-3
CASSLRWGRADTQYF
TGTGCCAGCAGCTTACGTTGGGGTAGGGCAGATACGCAGTATTTT
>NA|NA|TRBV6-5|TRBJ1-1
CASSYRGGTEAFF
TGTGCCAGCAGTTACAGGGGCGGCACTGAAGCTTTCTTT
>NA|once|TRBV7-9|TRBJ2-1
CASSLTWTEGQFF
TGTGCCAGCAGCCTTACCTGGACAGAAGGGCAGTTCTTC
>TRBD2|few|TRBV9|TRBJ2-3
CASSVGTGDGLAGGTDTQYF
TGTGCCAGCAGCGTAGGGACAGGGGATGGACTAGCGGGAGGAACAGATACGCAGTATTTT
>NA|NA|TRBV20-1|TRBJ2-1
CSVARGPGEFF
TGCAGCGTAGCCAGGGGTCCGGGCGAGTTCTTC
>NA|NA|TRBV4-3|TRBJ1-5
CASSQGTGNQPQHF
TGCGCCAGCAGCCAAGGGACAGGCAATCAGCCCCAGCATTTT
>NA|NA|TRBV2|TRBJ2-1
CASSEITGSYNEQFF
TGTGCCAGCAGTGAAATTACCGGCTCCTACAATGAGCAGTTCTTC
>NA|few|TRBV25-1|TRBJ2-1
CASTMTRIGDEQFF
TGTGCCAGCACCATGACACGAATAGGGGATGAGCAGTTCTTC
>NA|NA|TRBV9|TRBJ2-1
CASSVEDQPWNEQFF
TGTGCCAGCAGCGTAGAGGACCAACCGTGGAATGAGCAGTTCTTC
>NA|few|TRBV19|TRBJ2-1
CASSYKVYNEQFF
TGTGCCAGTTCTTATAAGGTCTACAATGAGCAGTTCTTC
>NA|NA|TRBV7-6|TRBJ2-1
CASSFRNEQFF
TGTGCCAGCAGCTTTCGTAATGAGCAGTTCTTC
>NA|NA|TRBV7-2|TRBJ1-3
CASSLGPGEGVDGNTIYF
TGTGCCAGCAGCTTAGGCCCAGGGGAAGGTGTCGATGGAAACACCATATATTTT
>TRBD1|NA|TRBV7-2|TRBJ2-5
CASSRDRVETQYF
TGTGCCAGCAGTCGCGACAGGGTAGAGACCCAGTACTTC
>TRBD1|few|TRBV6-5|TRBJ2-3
CASNRGLSTDTQYF
TGTGCCAGCAACAGGGGGCTAAGCACAGATACGCAGTATTTT
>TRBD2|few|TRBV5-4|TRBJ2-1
CASSLDLWTGGEFF
TGTGCCAGCAGCTTAGATCTGTGGACGGGGGGGGAGTTCTTC
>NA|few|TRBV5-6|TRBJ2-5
CASSSGTLQETQYF
TGTGCCAGCAGCTCCGGGACACTACAAGAGACCCAGTACTTC